Included here is one TCR beta chain sequence, with context. Its antigen remains unidentified. Base quality data are lacking; no much larger clone is found one base away. Compared with germline, V lacks 6 bases and J lacks 5 bases; bases without a gene match: 18. The germline V gene (reference sequence) specifies MNHEY as CDR1 and SMNVEV as CDR2. Its CDR3 holds 18 amino acids, cysteine through phenylalanine. Just CDR3 DNA is preserved here, 54 bases in frame from base 1. The treatment or condition label on this specimen signifies: randomized to nivolumab then ipilimumab (arm A) or the reverse (arm B). No trial patient had received prior DNA-damaging chemotherapy. Thawed PBMCs were sorted on a FACS Aria II flow cytometer to isolate live CD3+CD8+ cells negative for CD19 and CD56. Samples were obtained from patients with melanoma enrolled in CheckMate 064, a randomized, open-label phase II trial of sequential checkpoint blockade. Peripheral blood mononuclear cells were collected by leukapheresis, purified with Ficoll-Paque, and frozen in human serum with roughly 10% DMSO. Purity of sorted blood CD3+CD8+ cells was verified at >95% immediately after sorting, followed by DNA extraction.

The immunoSEQ Assay was used to immunosequence TCRbeta CDR3 regions from genomic DNA. Before high-throughput sequencing, the genomic DNA was amplified using bias-controlled multiplex PCR. The paper's data handling went like this. To quantify the absolute abundance of each unique TCRbeta CDR3 region, the sequences were collapsed and filtered. Clonality, defined as 1 minus Pielou's evenness, was calculated using only productive rearrangements. A previously published method was used to identify clones with significantly greater frequencies in on-treatment samples than in baseline samples. TCRdb re-hosts the immuneACCESS table, in-frame sequences only. Its copies lack some clones; in the studies checked, an unresolved V gene accounts for under half of them, and the cause for the rest is not known. That table furnishes V, J and clone size, whereas the DNA furnished D and trimming. This sample lists some 11,000 clones; about three quarters were detected once. The ten largest clones capture around three fifths of the sample.

The data belong to a study of sequential checkpoint blockade in melanoma (dated by TCRdb to 2018 to 2020). In terms of the full investigation: Patients were assigned by 1:1 randomization to either first-line nivolumab followed by ipilimumab (arm A) or ipilimumab followed by nivolumab (arm B). Both trial sequences were followed by maintenance nivolumab. General findings and caveats noted by the study authors: Validation of the response-prediction model combining TCR metrics and mutation burden is needed in larger, independent patient cohorts.

The chain is encoded by TRBV27 joined to TRBJ1-5; the central 8 bases match TRBD1. The receptor was isolated from a human donor with melanoma. The sequencing here drew on CD8+ T cells sorted from blood (inferred from file names), taken from a patient given nivolumab and ipilimumab in sequence. The CDR3 region has the sequence CASRPIGGGSGGYQPQHF. The DNA sequence reads TGTGCCAGCAGACCCATCGGAGGGGGGTCAGGGGGCTATCAGCCCCAGCATTTT.